This entry describes one T cell receptor beta chain. All enrollees were roughly 18 to 89 years old and from approximately 24 US areas. Which cohort a participant joined came from the clinical history participants gave. Cohort 3 donors were reported recovered after two negative PCRs, clearance, or symptom resolution. The sample is drawn from a study of blood T cell repertoires in COVID-19. Per the original data handling: Reference gene primer amplification in the assay estimated nucleated cell counts. This table comes from immunoSEQ multiplex PCR, and its TCRdb copy is limited to in-frame clones, with some not included. V and J calls and clone size are as listed in that table; D and trimming were resolved from the DNA. The data hold 300,000 to 400,000 clones, with about nine tenths observed a single time. This CDR3 spans 14 amino acids. Trimming shortened V by 2 bases and J by 3 bases, and 11 bases separated the two germline ends. Germline V CDR1 and CDR2: LNHNV, YYDKDF (reference sequence).

The rearrangement links TRBV15 to TRBJ2-7; D possibly corresponds to TRBD1 (7 bases). The sample was PBMCs or T cells enriched from blood (not recorded which). The sequence came from a man aged 55 to 70 who had recovered from COVID-19. CDR3 residues: CATSRPGDSYEQYF. In DNA, the CDR3 is TGTGCCACCAGCAGACCGGGGGACAGCTACGAGCAGTACTTC.